These T cell receptor beta chains were read from a single sample in a study of blood T cell repertoires in COVID-19. Method: immunoSEQ multiplex PCR; TCRdb's copy keeps in-frame clones and lacks some. Among 250,000 or so clones listed, approximately 84% were seen once. Sequenced material: peripheral blood. The receptors stem from a man between 45 and 60 years old with acute or convalescent COVID-19. Each CDR3 is given with its conserved first and last residue. The D gene is left open where the match is weak. Clone size, where shown, is once, few, many, or a class for clones that have expanded.

v_gene,d_gene,abundance,j_gene,len,CDR3aa,CDR3nt
TRBV24-1,.,.,TRBJ2-5,13,CATSPAGGETQYF,TGTGCCACCAGTCCGGCAGGCGGGGAGACCCAGTACTTC
TRBV5-1,TRBD1,once,TRBJ2-1,15,CASSSLTGSAIEQFF,TGCGCCAGCAGCTCCTTGACAGGGTCAGCAATTGAGCAGTTCTTC
TRBV7-2,.,.,TRBJ1-5,14,CASSLPQVRQPQHF,TGTGCCAGCAGCTTGCCTCAGGTCAGACAGCCCCAGCATTTT
TRBV19,.,.,TRBJ2-1,11,CASMLAYEQFF,TGTGCCAGTATGCTAGCCTATGAGCAGTTCTTC
TRBV11-3,.,.,TRBJ1-1,13,CASSLDPEGEAFF,TGTGCCAGCAGCTTAGATCCGGAGGGTGAAGCTTTCTTT
TRBV21-1,.,.,TRBJ2-6,17,CASSKVPGSSGANVLTF,TGTGCCAGCAGCAAAGTACCGGGTTCCTCTGGGGCCAACGTCCTGACTTTC
TRBV7-9,TRBD1,.,TRBJ1-3,14,CASSPTGAGNTIYF,TGTGCCAGCAGCCCGACAGGGGCTGGAAACACCATATATTTT
TRBV3-1/TRBV3-2,.,few,TRBJ1-5,15,CASSQDLTGNQPQHF,TGTGCCAGCAGCCAAGATCTAACGGGGAATCAGCCCCAGCATTTT
TRBV6-5,.,.,TRBJ2-3,14,CASRKDYSVDTQYF,TGTGCCAGCAGGAAGGACTACTCCGTAGATACGCAGTATTTT
TRBV5-1,.,.,TRBJ1-4,14,CASSVDRFNEKLFF,TGCGCCAGCAGCGTGGACAGATTTAATGAAAAACTGTTTTTT
TRBV28,.,.,TRBJ1-2,11,CASSWAGGYTF,TGTGCCAGCAGTTGGGCGGGGGGCTACACCTTC
TRBV5-1,.,.,TRBJ2-4,16,CASSLDGSLAKNIQYF,TGCGCCAGCAGCTTGGATGGCAGTCTAGCCAAAAACATTCAGTACTTC
TRBV27,.,.,TRBJ1-2,14,CASSSSEGNYGYTF,TGTGCCAGCAGTTCGTCCGAGGGAAACTATGGCTACACCTTC
TRBV30,.,.,TRBJ1-4,10,CACTEGKLFF,TGTGCCTGTACGGAGGGAAAACTGTTTTTT
TRBV6-1,.,once,TRBJ1-6,15,CASSEVNIAVSPLHF,TGTGCCAGCAGTGAAGTAAACATTGCCGTCTCACCCCTCCACTTT
TRBV18,.,.,TRBJ1-5,14,CASSQQSLVGPQHF,TGTGCCAGCTCACAACAGAGCCTTGTCGGGCCCCAGCATTTT
TRBV28,TRBD2,few,TRBJ2-7,13,CASSTSGEPKQYF,TGTGCCTCGAGTACTAGCGGGGAACCCAAACAGTACTTC
TRBV9,.,once,TRBJ2-1,12,CASGSSYNEQFF,TGTGCCAGCGGGAGCTCCTACAATGAGCAGTTCTTC
TRBV5-8,.,.,TRBJ1-5,11,CASSFFQPQHF,TGTGCCAGCAGCTTCTTTCAGCCCCAGCATTTT
TRBV27,.,few,TRBJ1-2,15,CASSPSLSQPYGYTF,TGTGCCAGCAGTCCCTCCCTTAGCCAGCCCTATGGCTACACCTTC
TRBV18,.,.,TRBJ2-1,17,CASSPPTLRQAYNEQFF,TGTGCCAGCTCACCACCTACTCTTAGACAGGCCTACAATGAGCAGTTCTTC
TRBV5-1,.,.,TRBJ1-5,15,CASSLEGESNQPQHF,TGCGCCAGCAGCTTGGAGGGGGAAAGCAATCAGCCCCAGCATTTT
TRBV6-5,TRBD1,.,TRBJ1-5,14,CASSYDRVGQPQHF,TGTGCCAGCAGTTACGACAGGGTCGGGCAGCCCCAGCATTTT
TRBV6-1,TRBD1,.,TRBJ1-5,17,CASSEQDRGYSNQPQHF,TGTGCCAGCAGTGAACAGGACAGGGGGTATAGCAATCAGCCCCAGCATTTT